Each of the 6 T cell receptor beta chains below was sequenced from the same sample in a study of blood T cell repertoires in COVID-19. Assay used: immunoSEQ multiplex PCR; TCRdb lists only in-frame clones, some missing. Of about 200,000 clones in the sample, approximately 88% were seen once. Sequenced sample: peripheral blood. The receptors derive from a man in his forties with acute or convalescent COVID-19.

This clone came up a few times. V is TRBV7-2 and J is TRBJ1-5, with 7 bases matching TRBD1. Germline V gene sequence: CDR1 SGHTA, CDR2 FQGNSA. The CDR3 spans 16 residues. V was pared by 1 base and J by 1 base, with 4 bases of the junction left unmatched. CDR3: CASSLGDSFSNQPQHF. In DNA form, the CDR3 reads TGTGCCAGCAGCTTAGGGGACAGCTTCAGCAATCAGCCCCAGCATTTT. Complete variable domain (other parts from reference TRBV7-2 and TRBJ1-5): GAGVSQSPSNKVTEKGKDVELRCDPISGHTALYWYRQSLGQGLEFLIYFQGNSAPDKSGLPSDRFSAERTGGSVSTLTIQRTQQEDSAVYLCASSLGDSFSNQPQHFGDGTRLSIL.

The rearrangement joins TRBV7-9 to TRBJ2-2; tentatively, D is TRBD2 (5 bases). The CDR3 is 14 residues long. Germline lookup yields CDR1 SEHNR and CDR2 FQNEAQ (reference sequence). V lost 6 bases and J lost 1, with 9 bases in between. Here the CDR3 reads CASRDSLNTGELFF. The CDR3 DNA sequence: TGTGCCAGCAGGGACTCTTTGAACACCGGGGAGCTGTTTTTT.

The genes are TRBV11-2 and TRBJ2-1; TRBD2 aligns across 10 bases. The germline V gene encodes CDR1 SGHAT and CDR2 FQNNGV. V shed 1 base, J shed 15 bases, and the junction held 3 bases outside the gene matches. The CDR3 runs to 12 residues. CDR3 in DNA: TGTGCCAGCAGCTTAGGGTGGACTAGCGGGTTCTTC. Protein: CASSLGWTSGFF.

This clone has only a few counts. The V and J genes are TRBV5-1 and TRBJ1-2; D perhaps matches TRBD1 (5 bases). CDR3 length: 14 residues. Trimming cost V 4 bases and J 3 bases, with 13 bases left between them. Germline V gene lookup returns CDR1 SGHRS and CDR2 YFSETQ. The chain's CDR3 is CASSVGQGHYGYTF. Written as DNA, the CDR3 is TGCGCCAGCAGCGTAGGTCAGGGCCACTATGGCTACACCTTC.

The chain recombines TRBV6-5 with TRBJ1-2; 7 bases map to TRBD1. This CDR3 region has 13 residues. Germline-derived CDR1 and CDR2 are MNHEY and SVGAGI. V lost 6 bases to trimming and J lost 6 bases; unmatched junction nucleotides: 7. CDR3 DNA: TGTGCCAGCAGCCCGACAGGGACGCATGGCTACACCTTC. This encodes CASSPTGTHGYTF.

J is TRBJ2-1 and V is TRBV11-3, with TRBD2 identical over 10 bases. Trimming removed 8 bases from V and 10 bases from J; junction bases left unmatched: 5. The CDR3 has 12 amino acids. The V gene's germline CDR1 is SGHNT and CDR2 YENEEA. The CDR3 DNA sequence: TGTGCCAGCCGGGCTAGCGGGGGAGAGCAGTTCTTC. This translates into CASRASGGEQFF.